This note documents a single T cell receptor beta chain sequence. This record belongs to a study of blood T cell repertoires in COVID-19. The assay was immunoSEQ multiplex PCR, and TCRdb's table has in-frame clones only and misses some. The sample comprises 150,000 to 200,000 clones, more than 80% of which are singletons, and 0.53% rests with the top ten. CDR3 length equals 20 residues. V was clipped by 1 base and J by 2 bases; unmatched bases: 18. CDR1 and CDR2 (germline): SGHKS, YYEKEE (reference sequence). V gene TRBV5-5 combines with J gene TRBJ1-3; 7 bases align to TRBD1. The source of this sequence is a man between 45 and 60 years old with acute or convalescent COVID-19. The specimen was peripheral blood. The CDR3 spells CASSLLAPFDRALAGNTIYF. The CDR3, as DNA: TGTGCCAGCAGCTTGTTGGCCCCTTTCGACAGGGCGTTAGCTGGAAACACCATATATTTT.